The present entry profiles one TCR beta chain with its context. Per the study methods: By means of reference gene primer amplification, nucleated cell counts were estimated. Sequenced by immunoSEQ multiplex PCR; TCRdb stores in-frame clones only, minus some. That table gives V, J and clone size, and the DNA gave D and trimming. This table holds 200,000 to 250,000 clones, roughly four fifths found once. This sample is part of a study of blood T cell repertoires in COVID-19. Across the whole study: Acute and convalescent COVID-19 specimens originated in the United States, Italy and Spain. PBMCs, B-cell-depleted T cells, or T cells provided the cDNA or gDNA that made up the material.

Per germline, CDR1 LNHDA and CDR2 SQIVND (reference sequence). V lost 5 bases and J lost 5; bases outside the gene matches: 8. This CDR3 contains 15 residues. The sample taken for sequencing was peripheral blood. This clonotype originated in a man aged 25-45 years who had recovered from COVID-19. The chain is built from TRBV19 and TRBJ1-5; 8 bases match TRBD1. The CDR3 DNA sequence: TGTGCCAGTAGTTTTGGACAGGGCCCCTATCAGCCCCAGCATTTT. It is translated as CASSFGQGPYQPQHF.